This T cell receptor (beta chain) is drawn from a study of beta chain features in type 1 diabetes (dated by TCRdb to about 2018). Turning to the overall study: Mean age, gender distribution, total cell number and subset yield did not differ between patients and healthy donors. A total of roughly 110 million sorted cells were examined across all samples, and the number of cells per subset was strongly correlated with RNA yield. The study compared TCRB repertoires of sorted circulating CD4+ T cell subsets between recently diagnosed type 1 diabetes patients and matched healthy donors. Regulatory and stem cell-like memory subsets were obtained from only 8 patients and roughly eight healthy donors, while naive and central memory subsets were obtained from all 30 or so donors. Findings and caveats that apply to the study as a whole: At VDJ recombination sites, type 1 diabetes patients had fewer insertions and more deleted nucleotides, which implies abnormalities in thymic rearrangement. In all four CD4+ subsets, TCRB CDR3 length was moderately but significantly shorter in type 1 diabetes patients. Sequencing cDNA rather than genomic DNA could over-represent highly expressing activated cells, although activation and CD3 levels did not differ between groups. Because small numbers of individuals were included in the HLA sub-analyses, any influence of HLA type on TCRB rearrangement was left unresolved. Naive, central memory and regulatory TCRB repertoires appeared more similar among patients than among healthy donors. Shorter templates might have been favored by PCR, but patient and control samples were amplified and corrected together, so both groups would have been affected equally by any skew.

This clone has only a few counts. Its target antigen remains unknown. Nothing much larger sits one base from this clone, and base qualities are not available. A single peripheral blood draw of 95 to 150 mL on average was collected from each donor into heparinised tubes. Using a panel that included CD45RO, CCR7, CD25, CD127, CD95 and CD27, naive, central memory, regulatory and stem cell-like memory CD4+ T cells were sorted on a BD FACSAria II. Purity was above 95% for every sorted population. Right away, PBMCs were isolated by Lymphoprep density gradient centrifugation and were stained directly, with no culture step. So that batch effects would be minimized, each experiment stained and sorted samples in pairs, pairing one healthy donor with one patient. The entire amount of isolated RNA was reverse transcribed using the High Capacity cDNA Reverse Transcription Kit, so the sequenced TCRB transcripts were expressed ones. Naive, central memory and regulatory T cell samples underwent deep immunoSEQ sequencing, averaging about 3.3 million total reads per sample. Sorted cells were lysed in RLT buffer, and RNA was extracted using DNase-treated RNeasy Micro or Mini kits according to cell number. Each cell subset was processed on its own to prevent cross-contamination, while patient and healthy donor samples were processed together. TCRB sequences were amplified from cDNA with the immunoSEQ multiplex PCR, producing 87-bp fragments spanning the CDR3 region. The amplicons were sequenced using the Illumina HiSeq platform. The paper's processing steps were these. Synthetic template baselines were used to correct PCR bias computationally, reads within Hamming distance 2 were collapsed, and singletons that could not be merged were discarded. By aligning reads against IMGT, V, D and J genes, CDR3 length, and insertions or deletions at six rearrangement sites were assigned. Clonotype counts were normalized to sorted cell number within each subset before computing true diversity and Gini coefficients with the tcR R package. Repertoire sharing was quantified using the overlap coefficient calculated on TCRB nucleotide sequences. Out-of-frame TCRB sequences from naive cells were analyzed as a proxy for the pre-selection repertoire. Sourced from immuneACCESS, this table was stored by TCRdb with only in-frame sequences that have V and J called. A share of the clones is absent; for the studies checked, an unresolved V gene accounts for under half, and the remainder has no known explanation. The V and J calls and the clone size are those of that table, but D and trimming were determined from the DNA. This sample holds about 410,000 clones; approximately 14% were observed only once. The ten largest account for roughly 0.033% of the sample.

According to the germline V gene (reference sequence), CDR1 reads GTSNPN and CDR2 reads SVGIG. Including cysteine and phenylalanine, the CDR3 has 16 amino acids. Only the CDR3 DNA is retained, 48 bases long and in frame from the first base. Trimming leaves V shorter by 2 bases and J shorter by 3 bases, with the junction holding 8 bases beyond the gene matches. Sequences were obtained from naive CD4+ T cells from blood. The meaning of the sample's cell subset or site label: true naive CD4+ T cells. This TCR derives from a man aged 25 to 45 in good health. The chain was built from TRBV30 and TRBJ2-5, with 11 bases aligning to TRBD2. CDR3 protein: CAWSTYTGLAEETQYF. The nucleotides are TGTGCCTGGAGTACTTACACGGGACTAGCGGAAGAGACCCAGTACTTC.